The present T cell receptor beta chain was sequenced within a study of blood T cell repertoires in COVID-19. The CDR3 extends over 13 amino acids. Trimming stripped 5 bases from V and 6 bases from J, with 13 bases between. Germline-derived CDR1 and CDR2 are SGHAT and FQNNGV. Original methodology: Counts of nucleated cells, estimated from reference gene primer amplification, were obtained. Profiled with immunoSEQ multiplex PCR; TCRdb holds only in-frame clones, not every one. D and trimming come from the DNA, and the V and J calls and clone size come from that table. The repertoire holds approximately 200,000 clones, with 87% as singletons.

Material for sequencing was PBMCs or T cells enriched from blood (not recorded which). The gene calls are TRBV11-2 and TRBJ1-2; D call uncertain. The receptor was derived from a man younger than 35 with acute COVID-19. CDR3 nucleotides: TGTGCCAGCAGCCCCAATCTCGGGGATGGCTACACCTTC. Its protein is CASSPNLGDGYTF.